The clone carrying this T cell receptor (beta chain) was seen ten or more times. This specimen belongs to a study of regulatory T cells in long-lasting Graves disease. For TCR beta, libraries came from iRepertoire HTBI primers and Arm-PCR of CDR3 regions. TCRdb reanalysed the multiplex PCR reads using MiXCR and keeps one entry per CDR3 protein. The data show approximately 540,000 distinct CDR3 sequences, 12% seen once. Indicated time point: newly diagnosed GD, antithyroid drugs for less than 3 months. The authors made the TCR library using RNA they extracted from PBMCs. The EDTA tubes were filled with nine milliliters of drawn peripheral blood. These sequences were also reported in another study, on T cells in Graves' hyperthyroidism and ophthalmopathy.

Sequencing was performed on peripheral blood mononuclear cells (PBMCs), taken at new diagnosis, from a patient treated with antithyroid drugs. This clonotype originated in a woman aged 25 to 39 with Graves disease.

The CDR3 sequence is CAISAEGVHQKLFF. CDR3 in DNA: TGTGCCATCAGTGCAGAGGGGGTCCACCAAAAACTGTTTTTT. V gene TRBV10-3 combines with J gene TRBJ1-4, with D possibly being TRBD1 (6 bases). The V and J ends lost 4 bases and 9 bases respectively, with 15 bases between them. This CDR3 comprises 14 residues. Germline CDR1 reads ENHRY; CDR2 reads SYGVKD.